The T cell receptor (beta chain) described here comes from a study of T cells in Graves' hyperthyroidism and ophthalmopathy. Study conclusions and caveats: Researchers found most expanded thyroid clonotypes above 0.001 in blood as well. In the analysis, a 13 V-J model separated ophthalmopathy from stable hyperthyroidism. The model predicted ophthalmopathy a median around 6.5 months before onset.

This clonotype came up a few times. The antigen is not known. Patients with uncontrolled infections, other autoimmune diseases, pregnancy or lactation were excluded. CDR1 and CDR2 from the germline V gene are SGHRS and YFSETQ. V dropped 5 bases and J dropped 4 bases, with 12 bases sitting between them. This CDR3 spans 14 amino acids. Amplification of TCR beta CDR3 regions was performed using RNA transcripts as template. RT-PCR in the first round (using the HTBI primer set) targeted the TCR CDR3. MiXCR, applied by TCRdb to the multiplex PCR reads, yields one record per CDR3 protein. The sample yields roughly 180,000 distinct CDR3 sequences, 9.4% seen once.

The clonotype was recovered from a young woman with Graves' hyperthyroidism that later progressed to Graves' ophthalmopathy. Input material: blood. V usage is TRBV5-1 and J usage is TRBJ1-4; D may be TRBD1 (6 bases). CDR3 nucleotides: TGCGCCAGCAGACAGGACAGCCATAATGAAAAACTGTTTTTT. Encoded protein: CASRQDSHNEKLFF.